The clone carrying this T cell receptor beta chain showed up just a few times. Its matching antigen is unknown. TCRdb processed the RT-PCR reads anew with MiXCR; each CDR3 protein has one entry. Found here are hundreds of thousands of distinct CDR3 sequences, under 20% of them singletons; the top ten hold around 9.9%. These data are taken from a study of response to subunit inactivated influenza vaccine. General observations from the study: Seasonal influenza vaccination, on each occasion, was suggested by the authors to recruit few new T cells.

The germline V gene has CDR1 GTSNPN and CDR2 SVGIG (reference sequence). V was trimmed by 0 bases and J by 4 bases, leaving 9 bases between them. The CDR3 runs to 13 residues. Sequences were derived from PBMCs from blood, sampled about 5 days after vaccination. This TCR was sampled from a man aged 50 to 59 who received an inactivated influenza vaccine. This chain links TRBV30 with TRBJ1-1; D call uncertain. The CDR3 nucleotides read TGTGCCTGGAGTGTATTGGCTGGCACTGAAGCTTTCTTT. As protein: CAWSVLAGTEAFF.